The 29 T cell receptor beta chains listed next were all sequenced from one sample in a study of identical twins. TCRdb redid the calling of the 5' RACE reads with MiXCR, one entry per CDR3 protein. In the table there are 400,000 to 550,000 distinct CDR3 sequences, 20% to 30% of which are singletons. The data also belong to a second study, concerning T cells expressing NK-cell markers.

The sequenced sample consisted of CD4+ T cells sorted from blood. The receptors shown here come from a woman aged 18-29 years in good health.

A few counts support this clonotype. CDR3 sequence reads: CASSQDTNTEAFF. CDR3 sequence (DNA): TGCGCCAGCAGCCAAGATACGAACACTGAAGCTTTCTTT. V is TRBV4-3 and J is TRBJ1-1; D is unresolved. Germline lookup yields CDR1 LGHNA and CDR2 YSLEER. Trimming left V 0 bases short and J 1 base short, with 3 bases between. The length of the CDR3 is 13 residues.

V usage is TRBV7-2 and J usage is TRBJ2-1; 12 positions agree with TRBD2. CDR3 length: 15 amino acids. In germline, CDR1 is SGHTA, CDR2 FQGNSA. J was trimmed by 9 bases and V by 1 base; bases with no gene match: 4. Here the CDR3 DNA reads TGTGCCAGCAGCTTAGTGGCTAGCGGGAGGGGTGAGCAGTTCTTC. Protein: CASSLVASGRGEQFF.

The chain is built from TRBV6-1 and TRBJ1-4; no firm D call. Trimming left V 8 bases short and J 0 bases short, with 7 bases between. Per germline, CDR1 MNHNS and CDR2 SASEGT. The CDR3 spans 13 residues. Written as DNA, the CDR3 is TGTGCCAGCGCAAGATCAACTAATGAAAAACTGTTTTTT. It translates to CASARSTNEKLFF.

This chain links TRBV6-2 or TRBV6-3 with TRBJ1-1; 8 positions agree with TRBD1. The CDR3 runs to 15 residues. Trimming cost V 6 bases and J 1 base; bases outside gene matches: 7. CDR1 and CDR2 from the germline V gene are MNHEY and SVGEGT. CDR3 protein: CASRAPGGGNTEAFF. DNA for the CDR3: TGTGCCAGCAGGGCCCCAGGGGGCGGGAACACTGAAGCTTTCTTT.

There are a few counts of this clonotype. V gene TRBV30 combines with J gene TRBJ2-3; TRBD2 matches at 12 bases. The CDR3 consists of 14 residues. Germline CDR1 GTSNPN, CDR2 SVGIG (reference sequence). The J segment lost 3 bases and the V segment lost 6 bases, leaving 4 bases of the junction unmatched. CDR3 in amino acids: CACGLAGSTDTQYF. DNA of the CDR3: TGTGCCTGTGGACTAGCGGGATCAACAGATACGCAGTATTTT. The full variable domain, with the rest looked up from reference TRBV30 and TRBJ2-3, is SQTIHQWPATLVQPVGSPLSLECTVEGTSNPNLYWYRQAAGRGLQLLFYSVGIGQISSEVPQNLSASRPQDRQFILSSKKLLLSDSGFYLCACGLAGSTDTQYFGPGTRLTVL.

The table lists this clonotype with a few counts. The CDR3 nucleotides are TGTGCCAGCAGTTCGGGACTGGGGACCACAGATACGCAGTATTTT. Translated, it gives CASSSGLGTTDTQYF. This chain uses TRBV6-5 with TRBJ2-3; tentative D call: TRBD2 (6 bases). Trimming left V 4 bases short and J 2 bases short, with 13 bases between. Germline values: CDR1 MNHEY, CDR2 SVGAGI. This CDR3 contains 15 residues.

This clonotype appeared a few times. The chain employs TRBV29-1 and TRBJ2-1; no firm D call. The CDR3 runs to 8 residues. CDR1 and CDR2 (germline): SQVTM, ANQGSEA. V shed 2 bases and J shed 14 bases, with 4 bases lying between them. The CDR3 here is CSVELEFF. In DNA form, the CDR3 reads TGCAGCGTTGAATTGGAGTTCTTC.

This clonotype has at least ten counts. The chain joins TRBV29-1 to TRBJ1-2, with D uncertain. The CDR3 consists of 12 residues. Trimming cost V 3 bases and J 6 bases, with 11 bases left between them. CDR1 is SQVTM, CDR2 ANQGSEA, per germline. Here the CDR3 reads CSVDVGGHGYTF. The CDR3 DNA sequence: TGCAGCGTTGATGTAGGCGGGCATGGCTACACCTTC.

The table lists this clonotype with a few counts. CDR3 sequence: CSASGGASTDTQYF. Here the CDR3 DNA reads TGCAGTGCTAGCGGGGGGGCTAGCACAGATACGCAGTATTTT. This chain joins TRBV20-1 and TRBJ2-3; 8 bases line up with TRBD2. CDR1 DFQATT and CDR2 SNEGSKA come from the germline V gene (reference sequence). The CDR3 runs 14 residues. V shed 3 bases and J 0 bases; nucleotides not matched to a gene: 2.

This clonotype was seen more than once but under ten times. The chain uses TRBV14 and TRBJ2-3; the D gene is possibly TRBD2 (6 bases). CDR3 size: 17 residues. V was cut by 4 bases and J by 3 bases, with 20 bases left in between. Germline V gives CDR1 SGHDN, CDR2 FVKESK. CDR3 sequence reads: CASSRLIRGSGTDTQYF. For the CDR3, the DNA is TGTGCCAGCAGCCGACTAATCCGGGGGAGTGGGACAGATACGCAGTATTTT.

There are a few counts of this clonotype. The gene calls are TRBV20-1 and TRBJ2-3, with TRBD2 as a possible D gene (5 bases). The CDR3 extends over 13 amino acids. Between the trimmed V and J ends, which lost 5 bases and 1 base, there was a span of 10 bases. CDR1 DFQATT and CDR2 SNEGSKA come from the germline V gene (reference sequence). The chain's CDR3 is CSAPTRGTDTQYF. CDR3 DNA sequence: TGCAGTGCTCCTACTAGGGGCACAGATACGCAGTATTTT.

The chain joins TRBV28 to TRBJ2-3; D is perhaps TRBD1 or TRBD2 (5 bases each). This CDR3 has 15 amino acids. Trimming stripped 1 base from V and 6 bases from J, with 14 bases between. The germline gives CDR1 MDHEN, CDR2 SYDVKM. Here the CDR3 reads CASSLLGAEGDTQYF. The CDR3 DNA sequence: TGTGCCAGCAGTTTATTAGGGGCTGAGGGGGATACGCAGTATTTT.

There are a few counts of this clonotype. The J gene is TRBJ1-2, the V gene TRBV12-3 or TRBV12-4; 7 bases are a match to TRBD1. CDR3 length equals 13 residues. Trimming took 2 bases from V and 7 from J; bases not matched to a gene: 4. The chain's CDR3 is CASSLMTGSGYTF. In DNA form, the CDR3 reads TGTGCCAGCAGTTTAATGACAGGGAGTGGCTACACCTTC.

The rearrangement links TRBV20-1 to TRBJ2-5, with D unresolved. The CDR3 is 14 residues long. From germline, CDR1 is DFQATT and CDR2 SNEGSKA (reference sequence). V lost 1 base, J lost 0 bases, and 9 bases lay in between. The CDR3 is CSARVLGNQETQYF. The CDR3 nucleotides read TGCAGTGCTAGAGTTCTAGGGAACCAAGAGACCCAGTACTTC.

CDR3 region: CSPKLGVSETQYF. CDR3 coding DNA: TGCAGCCCAAAGCTAGGCGTGTCGGAGACCCAGTACTTC. The rearrangement links TRBV20-1 to TRBJ2-5; unclear D gene. CDR3 size: 13 residues. Germline V gene lookup returns CDR1 DFQATT and CDR2 SNEGSKA (reference sequence).

In DNA form, the CDR3 reads TGTGCCAGCAGCCAGGGTAGAGGGGATCAGCCCCAGCATTTT. Residues: CASSQGRGDQPQHF. The V call is TRBV3-1, the J call TRBJ1-5, with D perhaps matching TRBD1 (5 bases). The germline V gene has CDR1 LGHDT and CDR2 YNNKEL (reference sequence). V was pared by 3 bases and J by 5 bases, with 11 bases between. The CDR3 is 14 residues long.

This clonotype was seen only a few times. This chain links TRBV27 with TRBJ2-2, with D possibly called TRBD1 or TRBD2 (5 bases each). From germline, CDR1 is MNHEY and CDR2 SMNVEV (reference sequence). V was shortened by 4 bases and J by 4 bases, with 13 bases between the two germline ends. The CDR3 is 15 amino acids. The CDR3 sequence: CASSSGTWTTGELFF. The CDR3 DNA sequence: TGTGCCAGCAGTTCCGGGACCTGGACCACCGGGGAGCTGTTTTTT.

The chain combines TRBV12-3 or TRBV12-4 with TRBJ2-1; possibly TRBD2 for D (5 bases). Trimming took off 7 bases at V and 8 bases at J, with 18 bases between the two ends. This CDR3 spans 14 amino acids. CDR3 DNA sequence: TGTGCCAGCACAAATCGCCGGAGTAGCGATGAGCAGTTCTTC. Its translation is CASTNRRSSDEQFF.

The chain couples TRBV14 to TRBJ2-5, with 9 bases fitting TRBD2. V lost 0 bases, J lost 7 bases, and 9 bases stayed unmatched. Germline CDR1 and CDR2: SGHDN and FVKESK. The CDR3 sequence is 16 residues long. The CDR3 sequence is CASSQDRGSGGGTQYF. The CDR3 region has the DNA TGTGCCAGCAGCCAAGATCGAGGTAGCGGGGGAGGGACCCAGTACTTC.

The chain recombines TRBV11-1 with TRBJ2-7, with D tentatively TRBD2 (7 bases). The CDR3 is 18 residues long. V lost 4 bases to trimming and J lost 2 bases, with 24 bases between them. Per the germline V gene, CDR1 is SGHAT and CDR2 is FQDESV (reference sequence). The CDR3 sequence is CASSSLGGGQGSTYEQYF. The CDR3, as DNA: TGTGCCAGCAGCTCTCTAGGGGGGGGCCAGGGGTCCACCTACGAGCAGTACTTC.

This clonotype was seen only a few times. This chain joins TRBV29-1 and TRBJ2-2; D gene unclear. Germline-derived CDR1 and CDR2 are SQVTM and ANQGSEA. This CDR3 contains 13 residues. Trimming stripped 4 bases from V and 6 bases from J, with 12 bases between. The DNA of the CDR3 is TGCAGCGTTGGACACAACATGGCCGGGGAGCTGTTTTTT. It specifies CSVGHNMAGELFF.

CDR3 sequence: CSAMVLQGNYYEQYF. DNA for the CDR3: TGCAGTGCTATGGTACTACAGGGGAATTACTACGAGCAGTACTTC. V gene TRBV20-1 combines with J gene TRBJ2-7; 7 bases match TRBD1. This CDR3 spans 15 amino acids. Trimming removed 4 bases from V and 3 bases from J; junction bases left unmatched: 12. Germline-derived CDR1 and CDR2 are DFQATT and SNEGSKA (reference sequence).

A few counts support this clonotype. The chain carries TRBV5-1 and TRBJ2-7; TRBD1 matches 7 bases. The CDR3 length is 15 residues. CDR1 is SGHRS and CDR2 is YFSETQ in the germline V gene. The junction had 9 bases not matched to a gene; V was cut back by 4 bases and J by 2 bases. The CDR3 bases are TGCGCCAGCAGCAAGACCGGGACAGCAACCTACGAGCAGTACTTC. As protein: CASSKTGTATYEQYF.

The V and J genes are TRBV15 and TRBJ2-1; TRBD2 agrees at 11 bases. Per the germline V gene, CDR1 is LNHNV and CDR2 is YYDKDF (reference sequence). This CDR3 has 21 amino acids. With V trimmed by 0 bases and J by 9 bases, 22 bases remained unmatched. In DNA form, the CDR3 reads TGTGCCACCAGCAGAGATAAAGCAGGGGGGATTAGCGGGAGGGCCATGACTGAGCAGTTCTTC. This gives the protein CATSRDKAGGISGRAMTEQFF.

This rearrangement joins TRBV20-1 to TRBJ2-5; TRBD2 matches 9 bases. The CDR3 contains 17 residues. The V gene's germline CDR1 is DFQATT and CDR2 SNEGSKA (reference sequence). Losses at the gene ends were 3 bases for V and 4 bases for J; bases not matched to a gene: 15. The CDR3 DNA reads TGCAGTGCTAGGCCCCCTTGGAGCGGGGGGTCGGTAGAGACCCAGTACTTC. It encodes CSARPPWSGGSVETQYF.

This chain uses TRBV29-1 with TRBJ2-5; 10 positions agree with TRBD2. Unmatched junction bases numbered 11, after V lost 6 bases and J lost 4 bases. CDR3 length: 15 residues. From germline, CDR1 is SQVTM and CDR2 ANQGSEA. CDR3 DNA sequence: TGCAGCGTAGCTTCGGAGCGGGGGGGAGGAGAGACCCAGTACTTC. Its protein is CSVASERGGGETQYF.

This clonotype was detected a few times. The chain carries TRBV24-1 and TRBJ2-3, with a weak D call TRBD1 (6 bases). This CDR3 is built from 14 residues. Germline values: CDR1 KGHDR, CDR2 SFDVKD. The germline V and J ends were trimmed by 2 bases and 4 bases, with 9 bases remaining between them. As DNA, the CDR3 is TGTGCCACCAGTGATTCAGGGGTGGCAGATACGCAGTATTTT. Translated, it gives CATSDSGVADTQYF.

This chain's CDR3 is CASSLGAGGSEQFF. DNA of the CDR3: TGTGCCAGCAGTTTAGGCGCGGGGGGGAGTGAGCAGTTCTTC. The J gene is TRBJ2-1, the V gene TRBV12-3 or TRBV12-4, with TRBD2 matching over 9 bases. Trimming cost V 1 base and J 9 bases; bases outside gene matches: 4. The CDR3 loop spans 14 amino acids.

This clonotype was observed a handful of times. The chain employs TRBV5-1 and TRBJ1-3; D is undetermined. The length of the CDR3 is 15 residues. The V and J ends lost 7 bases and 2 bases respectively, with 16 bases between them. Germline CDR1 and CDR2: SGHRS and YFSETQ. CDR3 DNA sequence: TGCGCCAGCCGCCCGCGCGACGCAGCTGGAAACACCATATATTTT. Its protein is CASRPRDAAGNTIYF.